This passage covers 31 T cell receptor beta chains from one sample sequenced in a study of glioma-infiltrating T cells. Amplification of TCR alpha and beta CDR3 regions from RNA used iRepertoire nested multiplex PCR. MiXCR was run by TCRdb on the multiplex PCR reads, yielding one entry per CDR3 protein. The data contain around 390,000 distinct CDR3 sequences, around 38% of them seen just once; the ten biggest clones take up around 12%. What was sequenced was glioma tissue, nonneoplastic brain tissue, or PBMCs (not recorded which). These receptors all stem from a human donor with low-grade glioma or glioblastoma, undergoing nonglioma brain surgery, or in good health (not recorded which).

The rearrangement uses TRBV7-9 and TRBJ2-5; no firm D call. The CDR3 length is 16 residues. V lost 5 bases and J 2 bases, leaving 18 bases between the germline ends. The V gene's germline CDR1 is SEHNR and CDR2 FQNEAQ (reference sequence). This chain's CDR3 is CASSPRRLSAQETQYF. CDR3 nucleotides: TGTGCCAGCAGCCCCCGCCGCCTAAGTGCGCAAGAGACCCAGTACTTC.

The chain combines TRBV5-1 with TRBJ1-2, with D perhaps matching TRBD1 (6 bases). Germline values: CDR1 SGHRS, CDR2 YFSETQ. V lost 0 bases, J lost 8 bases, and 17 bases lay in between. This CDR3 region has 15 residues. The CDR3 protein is CASSLEFSRGQGYTF. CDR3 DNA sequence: TGCGCCAGCAGCTTGGAATTCAGCAGGGGCCAAGGCTACACCTTC.

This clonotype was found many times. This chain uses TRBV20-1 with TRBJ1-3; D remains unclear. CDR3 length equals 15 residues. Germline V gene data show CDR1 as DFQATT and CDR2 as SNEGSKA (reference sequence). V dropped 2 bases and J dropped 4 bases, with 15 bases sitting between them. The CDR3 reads CSARPRGVEGNTIYF. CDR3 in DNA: TGCAGTGCTAGACCCCGTGGGGTGGAGGGAAACACCATATATTTT.

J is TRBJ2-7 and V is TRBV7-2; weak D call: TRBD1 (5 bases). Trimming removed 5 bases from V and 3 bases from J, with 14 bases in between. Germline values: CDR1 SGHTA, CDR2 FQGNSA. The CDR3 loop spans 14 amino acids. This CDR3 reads CASSEAATDYEQYF. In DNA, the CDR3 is TGTGCCAGCAGCGAAGCCGCGACAGACTACGAGCAGTACTTC. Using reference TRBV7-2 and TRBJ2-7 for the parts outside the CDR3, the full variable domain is GAGVSQSPSNKVTEKGKDVELRCDPISGHTALYWYRQSLGQGLEFLIYFQGNSAPDKSGLPSDRFSAERTGGSVSTLTIQRTQQEDSAVYLCASSEAATDYEQYFGPGTRLTVT.

The CDR3 DNA reads as TGCGCCAGCAGCCAAGTTCAGGGCCACGAGCAGTACTTC. Its protein is CASSQVQGHEQYF. V gene TRBV4-1 combines with J gene TRBJ2-7; maybe TRBD1 (5 bases). Per germline, CDR1 MGHRA and CDR2 YSYEKL. The V and J ends lost 1 base and 5 bases respectively, with 9 bases between them. This CDR3 is built from 13 residues.

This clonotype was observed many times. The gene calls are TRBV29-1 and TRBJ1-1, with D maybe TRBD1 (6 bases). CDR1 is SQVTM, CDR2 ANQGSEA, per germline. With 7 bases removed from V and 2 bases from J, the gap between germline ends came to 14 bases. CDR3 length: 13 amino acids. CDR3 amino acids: CSAETGHNTEAFF. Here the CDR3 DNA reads TGCAGCGCAGAGACAGGACACAACACTGAAGCTTTCTTT.

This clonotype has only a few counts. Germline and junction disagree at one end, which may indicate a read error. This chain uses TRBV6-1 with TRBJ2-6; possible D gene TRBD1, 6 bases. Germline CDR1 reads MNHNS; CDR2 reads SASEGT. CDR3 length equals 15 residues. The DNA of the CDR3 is TGTGCCAGCACTGAAGGGGGTTCTGGGGCCAACGTCCTGACTTTC. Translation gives CASTEGGSGANVLTF.

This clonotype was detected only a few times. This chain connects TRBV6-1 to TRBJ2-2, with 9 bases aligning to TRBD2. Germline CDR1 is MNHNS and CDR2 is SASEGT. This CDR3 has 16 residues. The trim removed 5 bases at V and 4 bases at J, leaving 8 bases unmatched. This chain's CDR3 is CASSKIAGVITGELFF. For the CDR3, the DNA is TGTGCCAGCAGTAAAATAGCGGGAGTAATCACCGGGGAGCTGTTTTTT.

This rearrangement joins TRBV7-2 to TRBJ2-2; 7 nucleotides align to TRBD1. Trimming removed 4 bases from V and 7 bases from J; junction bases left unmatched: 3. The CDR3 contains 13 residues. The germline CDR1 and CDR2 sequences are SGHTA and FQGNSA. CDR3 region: CASSWQGVGELFF. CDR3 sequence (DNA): TGTGCCAGCAGCTGGCAGGGGGTCGGGGAGCTGTTTTTT.

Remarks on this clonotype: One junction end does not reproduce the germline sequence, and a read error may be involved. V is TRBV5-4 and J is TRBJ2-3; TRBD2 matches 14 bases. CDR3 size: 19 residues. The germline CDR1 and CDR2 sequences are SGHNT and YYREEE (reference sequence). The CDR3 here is CASTPSGLAGEGGTDTQYF. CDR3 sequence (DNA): TGTGCCAGCACCCCCTCGGGACTAGCGGGAGAGGGAGGCACAGATACGCAATATTTT.

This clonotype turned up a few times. CDR3 amino acids: CAISESSYEQYF. DNA for the CDR3: TGTGCCATCAGTGAGTCAAGTTACGAGCAGTACTTC. The chain is built from TRBV10-3 and TRBJ2-7, with no clear D. The CDR3 contains 12 residues. Germline loops: CDR1 ENHRY, CDR2 SYGVKD. Trimming removed 0 bases at V and 4 bases at J, with 4 bases between.

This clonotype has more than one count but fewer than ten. CDR3 sequence: CASSIVGQGTNEAFF. Here the CDR3 DNA reads TGTGCCAGTAGTATTGTGGGACAGGGGACCAATGAAGCTTTCTTT. This chain joins TRBV19 and TRBJ1-1; 10 positions match TRBD1. After removal of 3 bases from V and 7 bases from J, the junction contained 8 bases not matched to a gene. Germline values: CDR1 LNHDA, CDR2 SQIVND (reference sequence). This CDR3 comprises 15 residues.

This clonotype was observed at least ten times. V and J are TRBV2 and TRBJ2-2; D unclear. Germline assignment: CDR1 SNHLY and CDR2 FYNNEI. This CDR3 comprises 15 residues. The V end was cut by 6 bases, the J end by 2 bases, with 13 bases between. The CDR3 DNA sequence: TGTGCCAGCAGGGGCCGCGACCCAAACACCGGGGAGCTGTTTTTT. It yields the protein CASRGRDPNTGELFF.

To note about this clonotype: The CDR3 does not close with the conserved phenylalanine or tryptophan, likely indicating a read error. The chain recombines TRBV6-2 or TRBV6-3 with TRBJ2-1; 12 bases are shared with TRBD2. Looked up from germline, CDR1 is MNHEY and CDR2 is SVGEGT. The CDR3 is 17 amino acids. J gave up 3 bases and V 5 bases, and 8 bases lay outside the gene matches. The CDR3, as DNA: TGTGCCAGCAGTCCGGGACTAGCGGGCATGGACTACAATGAGCAGTTCCTC. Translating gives CASSPGLAGMDYNEQFL.

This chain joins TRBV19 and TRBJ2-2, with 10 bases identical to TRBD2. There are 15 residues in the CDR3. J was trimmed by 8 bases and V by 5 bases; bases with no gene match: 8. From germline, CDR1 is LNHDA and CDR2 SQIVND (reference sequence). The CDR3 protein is CASSHPPSGRGELFF. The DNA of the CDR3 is TGTGCCAGTAGTCACCCCCCTAGCGGGAGAGGGGAGCTGTTTTTT. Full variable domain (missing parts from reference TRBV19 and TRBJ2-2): DGGITQSPKYLFRKEGQNVTLSCEQNLNHDAMYWYRQDPGQGLRLIYYSQIVNDFQKGDIAEGYSVSREKKESFPLTVTSAQKNPTAFYLCASSHPPSGRGELFFGEGSRLTVL.

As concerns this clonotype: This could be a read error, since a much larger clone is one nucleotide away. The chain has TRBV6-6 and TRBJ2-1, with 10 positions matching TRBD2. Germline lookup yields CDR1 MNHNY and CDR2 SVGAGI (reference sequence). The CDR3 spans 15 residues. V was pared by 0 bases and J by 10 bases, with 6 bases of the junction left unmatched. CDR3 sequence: CASSYSRLAGVEQFF. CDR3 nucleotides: TGTGCCAGCAGTTACTCGAGGCTAGCGGGAGTCGAGCAGTTCTTC.

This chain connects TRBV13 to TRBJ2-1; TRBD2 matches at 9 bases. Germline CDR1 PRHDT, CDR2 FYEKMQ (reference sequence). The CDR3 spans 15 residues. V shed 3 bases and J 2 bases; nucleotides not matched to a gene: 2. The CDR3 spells CASSFGLATYNEQFF. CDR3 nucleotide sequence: TGTGCCAGCAGCTTTGGACTAGCGACCTACAATGAGCAGTTCTTC.

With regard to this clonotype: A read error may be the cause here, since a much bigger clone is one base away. CDR3 sequence (DNA): TGTGCCAGCATCCCACGGACTACCAAGCAGTACTTC. This translates into CASIPRTTKQYF. The chain uses TRBV6-2 or TRBV6-3 and TRBJ2-7; D might be TRBD2 (6 bases). This CDR3 has 12 residues. Germline CDR1 reads MNHEY; CDR2 reads SVGEGT. V was pared by 7 bases and J by 8 bases, with 15 bases between.

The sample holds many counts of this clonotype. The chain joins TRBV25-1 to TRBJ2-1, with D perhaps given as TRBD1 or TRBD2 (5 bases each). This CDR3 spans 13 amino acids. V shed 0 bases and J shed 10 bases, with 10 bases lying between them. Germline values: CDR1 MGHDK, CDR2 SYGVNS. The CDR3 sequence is CASSEYMGTEQFF. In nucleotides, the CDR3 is TGTGCCAGCAGTGAATATATGGGGACGGAGCAGTTCTTC.

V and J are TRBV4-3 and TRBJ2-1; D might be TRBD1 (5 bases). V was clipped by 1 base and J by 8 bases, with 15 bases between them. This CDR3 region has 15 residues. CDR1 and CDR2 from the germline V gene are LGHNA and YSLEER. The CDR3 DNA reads TGCGCCAGCAGCCAAGGGCCCCCAGGGTTCGATGAGCAGTTCTTC. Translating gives CASSQGPPGFDEQFF.

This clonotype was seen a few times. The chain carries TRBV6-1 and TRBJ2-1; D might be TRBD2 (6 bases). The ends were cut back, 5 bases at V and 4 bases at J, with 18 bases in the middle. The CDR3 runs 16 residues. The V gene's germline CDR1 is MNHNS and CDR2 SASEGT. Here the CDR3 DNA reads TGTGCCAGCAGTCTTACCAGGACTATCATATACAATGAGCAGTTCTTC. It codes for CASSLTRTIIYNEQFF.

Here the CDR3 reads CASSSIDSPWAGEKLFF. CDR3 nucleotides: TGTGCCAGCAGTTCGATCGACTCCCCGTGGGCAGGAGAAAAACTGTTTTTT. The chain employs TRBV28 and TRBJ1-4; no reliable D call. The CDR3 is 17 residues long. V was cut by 4 bases and J by 8 bases, with 23 bases left in between. Germline V lookup: CDR1 MDHEN, CDR2 SYDVKM.

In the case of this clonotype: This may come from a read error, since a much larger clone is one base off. The CDR3 is CACSYSPPGTGFEQYF. In nucleotides, the CDR3 is TGTGCCTGCAGTTACTCCCCCCCCGGGACAGGTTTCGAGCAGTACTTC. The V and J genes are TRBV6-6 and TRBJ2-7; 8 positions agree with TRBD1. From germline, CDR1 is MNHNY and CDR2 SVGAGI (reference sequence). The CDR3 length is 16 residues.

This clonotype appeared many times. DNA for the CDR3: TGTGCCAGCAAAGGGGAAGGTCTGGTTGAAGAGACCCAGTACTTC. This encodes CASKGEGLVEETQYF. The chain couples TRBV27 to TRBJ2-5, with D possibly matching TRBD1 (5 bases). The CDR3 is made up of 15 amino acids. Trimming removed 7 bases from V and 3 bases from J, with 18 bases in between. The germline gives CDR1 MNHEY, CDR2 SMNVEV (reference sequence).

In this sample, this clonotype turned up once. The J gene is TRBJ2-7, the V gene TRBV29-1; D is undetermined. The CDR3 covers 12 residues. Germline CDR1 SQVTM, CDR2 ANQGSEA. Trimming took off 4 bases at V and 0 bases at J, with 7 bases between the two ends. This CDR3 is CSVVESSYEQYF. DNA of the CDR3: TGCAGCGTTGTGGAGAGCTCCTACGAGCAGTACTTC.

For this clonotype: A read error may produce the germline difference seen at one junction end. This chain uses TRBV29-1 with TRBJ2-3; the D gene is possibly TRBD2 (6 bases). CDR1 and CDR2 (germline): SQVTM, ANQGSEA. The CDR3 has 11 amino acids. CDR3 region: CRVGEEDTQYF. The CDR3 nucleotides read TGTAGGGTCGGGGAGGAGGATACGCAGTATTTT.

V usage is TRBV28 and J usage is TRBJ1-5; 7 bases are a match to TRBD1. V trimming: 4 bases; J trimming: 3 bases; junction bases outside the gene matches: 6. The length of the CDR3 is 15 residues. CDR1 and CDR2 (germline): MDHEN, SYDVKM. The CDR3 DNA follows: TGTGCCAGCAGTTCCCAGGGGGAAAACAATCAGCCCCAGCATTTT. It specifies CASSSQGENNQPQHF.

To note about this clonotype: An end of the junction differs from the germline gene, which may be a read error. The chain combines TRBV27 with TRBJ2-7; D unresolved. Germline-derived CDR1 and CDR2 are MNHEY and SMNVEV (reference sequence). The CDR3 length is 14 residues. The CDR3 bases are TGTGCCAGCAGTTTACTTTCGGGCGCCTACGAGCAGTGCTTC. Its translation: CASSLLSGAYEQCF.

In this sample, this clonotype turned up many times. CDR3 coding DNA: TGTGCCAGCAGTCCTTACGGACTAGCGGGAGAAGAGACCCAGTACTTC. This encodes CASSPYGLAGEETQYF. This chain connects TRBV27 to TRBJ2-5; 13 positions match TRBD2. The ends lost 5 bases at V and 3 bases at J; junction bases unmatched: 6. The V gene's germline CDR1 is MNHEY and CDR2 SMNVEV (reference sequence). The CDR3 length is 16 residues.

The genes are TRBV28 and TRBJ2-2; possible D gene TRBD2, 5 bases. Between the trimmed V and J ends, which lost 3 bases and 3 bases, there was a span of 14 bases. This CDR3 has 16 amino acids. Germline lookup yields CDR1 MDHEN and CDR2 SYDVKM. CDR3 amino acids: CASSFGVGRDTGELFF. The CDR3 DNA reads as TGTGCCAGCAGTTTCGGGGTCGGTAGGGACACCGGGGAGCTGTTTTTT.

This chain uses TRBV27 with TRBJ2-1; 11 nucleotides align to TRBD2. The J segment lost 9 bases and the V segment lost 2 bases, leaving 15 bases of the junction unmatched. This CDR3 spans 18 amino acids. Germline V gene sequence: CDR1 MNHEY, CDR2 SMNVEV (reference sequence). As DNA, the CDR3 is TGTGCCAGCAGTTTAACTCCTAGCGGGAGGTCCGCTGGAAGTGAGCAGTTCTTC. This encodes CASSLTPSGRSAGSEQFF.